This TCR beta chain was obtained from a study of tumor-infiltrating lymphocytes in primary liver carcinoma. The overall study: Through surgical resection, the patients' primary liver carcinoma was treated.

A word on this clonotype: With a much larger clone just one base away, this may be a read error.

Germline DNA was extracted too, while blood RNA derived from unsorted whole blood. CDR1 and CDR2 from the germline V gene are MGHRA and YSYEKL. Deletions cut 0 bases from V and 4 bases from J, with 9 bases between. The CDR3 totals 14 residues. From around 500 ng total RNA, TCR beta cDNA was generated with a primer in the constant region. Three nested multiplex PCR rounds of slightly modified ARM-PCR generated TCR beta libraries. Running roughly 10 cycles apiece, the first two PCR rounds relied on TRBV1-TRBV30 forward primers together with a C-beta reverse primer. TCRdb re-derived calls from the multiplex PCR reads in MiXCR, one entry per CDR3 protein. Of 300,000 to 400,000 distinct CDR3 sequences detected, around three fifths appear once; the ten largest clones hold roughly 6%.

The sequencing sample was made of peripheral blood. The sequence derives from a man aged 40-49 years with primary liver carcinoma and hepatitis B virus infection. V gene TRBV4-1 combines with J gene TRBJ2-5; no reliable D call. The CDR3 bases are TGCGCCAGCAGCCAAGAGGGTCCGCGAGAGACCCAGTACTTC. Amino acid sequence: CASSQEGPRETQYF.